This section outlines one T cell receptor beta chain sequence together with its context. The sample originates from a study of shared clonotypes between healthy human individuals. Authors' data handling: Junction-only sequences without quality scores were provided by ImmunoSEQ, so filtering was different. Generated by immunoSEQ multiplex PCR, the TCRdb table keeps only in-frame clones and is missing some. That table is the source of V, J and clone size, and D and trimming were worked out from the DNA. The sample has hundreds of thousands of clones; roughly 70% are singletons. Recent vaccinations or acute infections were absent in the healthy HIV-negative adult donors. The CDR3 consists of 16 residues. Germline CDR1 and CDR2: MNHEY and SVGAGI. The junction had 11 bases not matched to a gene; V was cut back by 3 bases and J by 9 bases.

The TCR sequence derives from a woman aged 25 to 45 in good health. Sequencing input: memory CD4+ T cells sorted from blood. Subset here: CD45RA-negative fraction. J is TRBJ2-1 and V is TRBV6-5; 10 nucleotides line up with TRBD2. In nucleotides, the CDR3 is TGTGCCAGCAGTTATTCTGGGCTAGCGGGAGTTAGTGAGCAGTTCTTC. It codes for CASSYSGLAGVSEQFF.